This TCR beta chain emerged from a study of Ad26.COV2.S vaccination and SARS-CoV-2 variants. Study-wide background: In the study, Ad26.COV2.S was injected intramuscularly once, or twice 56 days apart.

Method: immunoSEQ multiplex PCR; TCRdb's copy keeps in-frame clones and lacks some. Seen here are 350,000 to 550,000 clones, about 91% observed once, and the top ten hold about 2.7%. There are 17 residues in the CDR3. The trim removed 4 bases at V and 5 bases at J, leaving 9 bases unmatched. Germline assignment: CDR1 ENHRY and CDR2 SYGVKD. Treatment described: about 20 received Ad26.COV2.S at low or high dose, single or two shots; a few received placebo; per-sample allocation not given. Specimens were obtained on day 63 following the first vaccine or placebo injection. Immunization relied on an Ad26 vector, which expressed Wuhan-strain SARS-CoV-2 spike.

The genes are TRBV10-3 and TRBJ2-5; 14 bases align to TRBD2. This sequence originates from a person aged 18-65 years who received the Ad26.COV2.S COVID-19 vaccine or a placebo. The source material was peripheral blood, sampled in a trial of Ad26.COV2.S vaccine versus placebo. The DNA of the CDR3 is TGTGCCATCAGTGGGACGACTAGCGGGGGGGCCGGGGAGACCCAGTACTTC. Translated, it gives CAISGTTSGGAGETQYF.